The 29 T cell receptor beta chains presented below share a single source sample, sequenced in a study of regulatory T cells in long-lasting Graves disease. Regarding time point: persistent/refractory GD, antithyroid drugs over 5 years with positive TRAb. PBMCs were the source of the RNA used for TCR sequencing. Through Arm-PCR of CDR3 regions and iRepertoire HTBI primers, TCR beta libraries were built. TCRdb analysed the multiplex PCR reads with MiXCR anew, one entry per CDR3 protein. The table lists fewer than 400,000 distinct CDR3 sequences, less than 20% of them singletons. The sequenced sample was peripheral blood mononuclear cells (PBMCs), obtained when the disease was refractory, from a patient treated with antithyroid drugs. The source of these receptors is a female donor with Graves disease.

This clonotype was counted a few times. V gene TRBV14 combines with J gene TRBJ1-2, with D possibly TRBD1 on 5 matching bases. Germline assignment: CDR1 SGHDN and CDR2 FVKESK. The CDR3 runs 14 residues. V was pared by 2 bases and J by 7 bases, with 14 bases between. Here the CDR3 DNA reads TGTGCCAGCAGCCAAAGGGAGGGGCGGGTTGGCTACACCTTC. Amino acid sequence: CASSQREGRVGYTF. Full variable domain (rest looked up from reference TRBV14 and TRBJ1-2): EAGVTQFPSHSVIEKGQTVTLRCDPISGHDNLYWYRRVMGKEIKFLLHFVKESKQDESGMPNNRFLAERTGGTYSTLKVQPAELEDSGVYFCASSQREGRVGYTFGSGTRLTVV.

The CDR3 DNA follows: TGTGCCAGCAGTTTGGGTACGGGGGCCGAGCAGTACTTC. Its translation: CASSLGTGAEQYF. The rearrangement joins TRBV27 to TRBJ2-7; TRBD1 or TRBD2 may be the D gene (6 bases each). V lost 3 bases and J 6 bases, leaving 12 bases between the germline ends. The germline V gene has CDR1 MNHEY and CDR2 SMNVEV (reference sequence). The CDR3 is made up of 13 amino acids.

This clonotype was found many times. CDR3 DNA: TGTGCCAGCAGTCCTCTTCGCATTTACGAGCAGTACTTC. It translates to CASSPLRIYEQYF. The rearrangement joins TRBV6-2 or TRBV6-3 to TRBJ2-7; D remains ambiguous. The V end lost 5 bases, the J end lost 4 bases, and 12 bases lay between the germline ends. From germline, CDR1 is MNHEY and CDR2 SVGEGT. This CDR3 contains 13 residues.

This clonotype was seen repeatedly, ten times or more. The chain carries TRBV3-1 and TRBJ2-7; D gene ambiguous. Looked up from germline, CDR1 is LGHDT and CDR2 is YNNKEL (reference sequence). The CDR3 spans 13 residues. Trimming left V 1 base short and J 3 bases short, with 7 bases between. CDR3 protein: CASSQVGRYEQYF. The CDR3 nucleotides are TGTGCCAGCAGCCAAGTTGGTCGCTACGAGCAGTACTTC.

A few counts support this clonotype. The V gene is TRBV6-1, the J gene TRBJ1-5; TRBD1 matches at 9 bases. This CDR3 is built from 16 residues. Per germline, CDR1 MNHNS and CDR2 SASEGT. V lost 4 bases, J lost 1 base, and 5 bases stayed unmatched. The CDR3 spells CASSVDRGRSNQPQHF. CDR3 DNA: TGTGCCAGCAGTGTGGACAGGGGAAGGAGCAATCAGCCCCAGCATTTT.

Worth noting for this clonotype: A read error is likely here: a far larger clone is one base away. The chain joins TRBV2 to TRBJ2-7, with TRBD1 matching 7 bases. The J call may be wrong; the DNA end is better matched by TRBJ2-5. The CDR3 is 14 residues long. Germline loops: CDR1 SNHLY, CDR2 FYNNEI. CDR3 residues: CASSVQGLGETQYF. The CDR3 DNA follows: TGTGCCAGCAGTGTACAGGGGTTAGGAGAGACCCAGTACTTC.

This clonotype was detected many times. This chain links TRBV6-1 with TRBJ2-5; 9 positions agree with TRBD2. V shed 6 bases and J 5 bases; nucleotides not matched to a gene: 10. There are 15 residues in the CDR3. CDR1 MNHNS and CDR2 SASEGT come from the germline V gene. CDR3: CASSGGRALGETQYF. CDR3 DNA sequence: TGTGCCAGCAGCGGCGGGAGGGCCCTAGGGGAGACCCAGTACTTC.

This clonotype was detected a few times. The V gene is TRBV10-2, the J gene TRBJ1-5, with TRBD1 matching over 8 bases. This CDR3 has 14 amino acids. Germline CDR1 and CDR2: WSHSY and SAAADI. V lost 3 bases to trimming and J lost 5 bases; unmatched junction nucleotides: 3. DNA for the CDR3: TGCGCCAGCAGTGACTTACAGGGGGATCAGCCCCAGCATTTT. This codes for CASSDLQGDQPQHF.

This clonotype has only one observation. This sequence is one base from a far larger clone and is likely a read error. This sequence joins TRBV6-4 and TRBJ1-2, with a tentative D call TRBD1 (5 bases). The germline V gene encodes CDR1 MRHNA and CDR2 SNTAGT. The CDR3 is 14 amino acids. The CDR3 reads CACSERLDTYGYTF. The DNA of the CDR3 is TGTGCCTGCAGTGAACGGCTGGACACCTATGGCTACACCTTC.

This clonotype came up a few times. V gene TRBV11-2 combines with J gene TRBJ2-4; D not certain. The CDR3 has 15 residues. In germline, CDR1 is SGHAT, CDR2 FQNNGV. With 0 bases removed from V and 6 bases from J, the gap between germline ends came to 12 bases. DNA of the CDR3: TGTGCCAGCAGCTTAGATCGAAGGGATTTAAACATTCAGTACTTC. As protein: CASSLDRRDLNIQYF.

The chain carries TRBV4-1 and TRBJ1-2; D gene uncertain. V lost 1 base and J lost 2, with 11 bases in between. The CDR3 loop spans 15 amino acids. The V gene's germline CDR1 is MGHRA and CDR2 YSYEKL. Here the CDR3 DNA reads TGCGCCAGCAGCCAAGTTCTTGGGCTCAACTATGGCTACACCTTC. Amino acid sequence: CASSQVLGLNYGYTF.

This clonotype was seen a handful of times. This chain uses TRBV2 with TRBJ2-3; tentative D call: TRBD2 (5 bases). The length of the CDR3 is 14 residues. With 5 bases removed from V and 3 bases from J, the gap between germline ends came to 12 bases. Germline V gene lookup returns CDR1 SNHLY and CDR2 FYNNEI. CDR3 coding DNA: TGTGCCAGCAGTCGGACCCCGGGGACAGATACGCAGTATTTT. Translated, it gives CASSRTPGTDTQYF.

This sequence joins TRBV20-1 and TRBJ2-7, with 8 positions matching TRBD2. This CDR3 region has 13 residues. Per the germline V gene, CDR1 is DFQATT and CDR2 is SNEGSKA (reference sequence). With 3 bases clipped from V and 7 bases from J, the junction kept 8 bases outside the gene matches. The CDR3 here is CSASGLALAEQYF. CDR3 in DNA: TGCAGTGCTAGCGGACTAGCTCTTGCTGAGCAGTACTTC.

Only a few counts were recorded for this clonotype. V gene TRBV30 combines with J gene TRBJ2-2; TRBD1 agrees at 8 bases. The germline V gene encodes CDR1 GTSNPN and CDR2 SVGIG (reference sequence). The CDR3 runs to 13 residues. V gave up 2 bases and J gave up 6 bases; unmatched junction bases: 2. The CDR3, as DNA: TGTGCCTGGAGTACAGGGGGGTCCGGGGAGCTGTTTTTT. Protein sequence: CAWSTGGSGELFF. The full variable domain, with the rest looked up from reference TRBV30 and TRBJ2-2, is SQTIHQWPATLVQPVGSPLSLECTVEGTSNPNLYWYRQAAGRGLQLLFYSVGIGQISSEVPQNLSASRPQDRQFILSSKKLLLSDSGFYLCAWSTGGSGELFFGEGSRLTVL.

As regards this clonotype: A much larger clone lies a single base off, so this may be a read error. The conserved closing phenylalanine or tryptophan is absent in this CDR3, likely reflecting a read error. The chain has TRBV29-1 and TRBJ2-7; 9 nucleotides align to TRBD1. The germline CDR1 and CDR2 sequences are SQVTM and ANQGSEA. V lost 6 bases and J lost 4; bases outside the gene matches: 13. The CDR3 covers 15 residues. CDR3 nucleotides: TGCAGCGTGGGCGAACCGGGACAGGGAGGATACGAGCAGTACCTC. Translating gives CSVGEPGQGGYEQYL.

This clonotype was found many times. The V and J genes are TRBV20-1 and TRBJ1-2; 9 nucleotides match TRBD1. Per germline, CDR1 DFQATT and CDR2 SNEGSKA (reference sequence). V lost 1 base and J lost 5; bases outside the gene matches: 8. This CDR3 region has 15 residues. CDR3 protein: CSARALGQGSYGYTF. CDR3 coding DNA: TGCAGTGCTAGAGCCCTGGGACAGGGTAGTTATGGCTACACCTTC.

This clonotype was picked up many times. The J gene is TRBJ2-2, the V gene TRBV12-3 or TRBV12-4; D not certain. The CDR3 covers 13 residues. Trimming removed 0 bases from V and 7 bases from J, with 6 bases in between. This CDR3 reads CASSLAHIGELFF. CDR3 nucleotide sequence: TGTGCCAGCAGTTTAGCGCACATCGGGGAGCTGTTTTTT.

This clonotype occurred many times. V and J are TRBV27 and TRBJ1-1, with D tentatively TRBD1 (5 bases). Germline V gives CDR1 MNHEY, CDR2 SMNVEV (reference sequence). CDR3 length: 17 residues. Trimming stripped 5 bases from V and 3 bases from J, with 22 bases between. The DNA for the CDR3 is TGTGCCAGCAGTGCCCGGCGCACAGGCGGGGGGTACACTGAAGCTTTCTTT. This sequence encodes CASSARRTGGGYTEAFF.

J is TRBJ2-5 and V is TRBV7-3, with D hard to call. The CDR3 loop spans 14 amino acids. V dropped 2 bases and J dropped 2 bases, with 9 bases sitting between them. Looked up from germline, CDR1 is SGHTA and CDR2 is FQGTGA. Written as DNA, the CDR3 is TGTGCCAGCAGCTTAGGTCTCGAACAAGAGACCCAGTACTTC. Protein sequence: CASSLGLEQETQYF.

This clonotype appeared many times. The chain is built from TRBV6-1 and TRBJ2-5, with D possibly being TRBD1 (6 bases). The CDR3 contains 15 residues. Germline lookup yields CDR1 MNHNS and CDR2 SASEGT. Between the trimmed V and J ends, which lost 4 bases and 2 bases, there was a span of 14 bases. The CDR3 loop reads CASSVDRSLQETQYF. In DNA, the CDR3 is TGTGCCAGCAGTGTCGACAGGAGCCTTCAAGAGACCCAGTACTTC.

This clonotype was counted ten times or more. This chain connects TRBV2 to TRBJ2-6; perhaps TRBD2 as D (6 bases). The CDR3 totals 17 residues. CDR1 and CDR2 from the germline V gene are SNHLY and FYNNEI. Trimming removed 6 bases from V and 0 bases from J, with 15 bases in between. In DNA, the CDR3 is TGTGCCAGCAGCTTCTCGATGGGAGGCTCTGGGGCCAACGTCCTGACTTTC. It specifies CASSFSMGGSGANVLTF. The whole variable domain, filled in from reference TRBV2 and TRBJ2-6, reads EPEVTQTPSHQVTQMGQEVILRCVPISNHLYFYWYRQILGQKVEFLVSFYNNEISEKSEIFDDQFSVERPDGSNFTLKIRSTKLEDSAMYFCASSFSMGGSGANVLTFGAGSRLTVL.

This clonotype was observed at least ten times. The chain has TRBV7-2 and TRBJ1-2, with unresolved D. Germline assignment: CDR1 SGHTA and CDR2 FQGNSA. The CDR3 totals 14 residues. The V end was cut by 5 bases, the J end by 8 bases, with 18 bases between. The CDR3 DNA sequence: TGTGCCAGCAGCCTAGGCGAAGTCCGACGGGGCTACACCTTC. It translates to CASSLGEVRRGYTF.

This clonotype was picked up a small number of times. J is TRBJ1-5 and V is TRBV19; 9 bases match TRBD1. The length of the CDR3 is 16 residues. V lost 5 bases, J lost 5 bases, and 10 bases stayed unmatched. Germline V gene lookup returns CDR1 LNHDA and CDR2 SQIVND (reference sequence). CDR3 residues: CASSLGYRGRDQPQHF. CDR3 coding DNA: TGTGCCAGTAGTTTGGGCTACAGGGGGCGCGATCAGCCCCAGCATTTT.

V and J are TRBV11-2 and TRBJ1-4; TRBD1 agrees at 8 bases. The germline V gene has CDR1 SGHAT and CDR2 FQNNGV. The CDR3 totals 15 residues. The J segment lost 3 bases and the V segment lost 5 bases, leaving 5 bases of the junction unmatched. The CDR3 sequence is CASSQVTGANEKLFF. The CDR3 region has the DNA TGTGCCAGCAGCCAAGTGACAGGGGCTAATGAAAAACTGTTTTTT.

This clonotype was seen more than once but under ten times. CDR3 loop: CASSQSRGRGTEAFF. CDR3 nucleotides: TGTGCCAGCAGCCAATCGAGGGGGCGAGGTACTGAAGCTTTCTTT. The gene calls are TRBV16 and TRBJ1-1; 7 nucleotides match TRBD1. Germline V CDR1 and CDR2: KGHSY, FQNENV. After removal of 0 bases from V and 5 bases from J, the junction contained 6 bases not matched to a gene. CDR3 length: 15 amino acids.

Only a few counts were recorded for this clonotype. J is TRBJ2-7 and V is TRBV5-1; 11 positions agree with TRBD2. Looked up from germline, CDR1 is SGHRS and CDR2 is YFSETQ. CDR3 size: 14 residues. The junction had 6 bases not matched to a gene; V was cut back by 8 bases and J by 2 bases. DNA for the CDR3: TGCGCCAGTCGGCCGGGACTAGCGGCCTACGAGCAGTACTTC. Translation: CASRPGLAAYEQYF.

At least ten counts were recorded for this clonotype. The CDR3 reads CASSRDRSQPQHF. The CDR3 nucleotides are TGTGCCAGCAGCCGAGATCGGTCTCAGCCCCAGCATTTT. The V call is TRBV7-2, the J call TRBJ1-5; D is ambiguous. Trimming took 5 bases from V and 6 from J, leaving 11 bases between them. Germline V lookup: CDR1 SGHTA, CDR2 FQGNSA. This CDR3 contains 13 residues.

This clonotype was observed a handful of times. The V call is TRBV19, the J call TRBJ2-7; D possibly matches TRBD1 or TRBD2 (5 bases each). Trimming pared 9 bases from V and 6 bases from J, leaving 18 bases between. The CDR3 has 13 residues. CDR1 LNHDA and CDR2 SQIVND come from the germline V gene (reference sequence). The CDR3 DNA reads TGTGCCAGCAGCTTGGGGGATGGCGGCGAGCAGTACTTC. Encoded protein: CASSLGDGGEQYF.

This clonotype has just a few counts. The rearrangement links TRBV28 to TRBJ2-3; 8 nucleotides align to TRBD1. The CDR3 has 16 amino acids. Per the germline V gene, CDR1 is MDHEN and CDR2 is SYDVKM. V lost 4 bases, J lost 3 bases, and 9 bases stayed unmatched. The CDR3 region is CASSSARRGLTDTQYF. DNA of the CDR3: TGTGCCAGCAGTTCAGCCCGCAGGGGGCTGACAGATACGCAGTATTTT.